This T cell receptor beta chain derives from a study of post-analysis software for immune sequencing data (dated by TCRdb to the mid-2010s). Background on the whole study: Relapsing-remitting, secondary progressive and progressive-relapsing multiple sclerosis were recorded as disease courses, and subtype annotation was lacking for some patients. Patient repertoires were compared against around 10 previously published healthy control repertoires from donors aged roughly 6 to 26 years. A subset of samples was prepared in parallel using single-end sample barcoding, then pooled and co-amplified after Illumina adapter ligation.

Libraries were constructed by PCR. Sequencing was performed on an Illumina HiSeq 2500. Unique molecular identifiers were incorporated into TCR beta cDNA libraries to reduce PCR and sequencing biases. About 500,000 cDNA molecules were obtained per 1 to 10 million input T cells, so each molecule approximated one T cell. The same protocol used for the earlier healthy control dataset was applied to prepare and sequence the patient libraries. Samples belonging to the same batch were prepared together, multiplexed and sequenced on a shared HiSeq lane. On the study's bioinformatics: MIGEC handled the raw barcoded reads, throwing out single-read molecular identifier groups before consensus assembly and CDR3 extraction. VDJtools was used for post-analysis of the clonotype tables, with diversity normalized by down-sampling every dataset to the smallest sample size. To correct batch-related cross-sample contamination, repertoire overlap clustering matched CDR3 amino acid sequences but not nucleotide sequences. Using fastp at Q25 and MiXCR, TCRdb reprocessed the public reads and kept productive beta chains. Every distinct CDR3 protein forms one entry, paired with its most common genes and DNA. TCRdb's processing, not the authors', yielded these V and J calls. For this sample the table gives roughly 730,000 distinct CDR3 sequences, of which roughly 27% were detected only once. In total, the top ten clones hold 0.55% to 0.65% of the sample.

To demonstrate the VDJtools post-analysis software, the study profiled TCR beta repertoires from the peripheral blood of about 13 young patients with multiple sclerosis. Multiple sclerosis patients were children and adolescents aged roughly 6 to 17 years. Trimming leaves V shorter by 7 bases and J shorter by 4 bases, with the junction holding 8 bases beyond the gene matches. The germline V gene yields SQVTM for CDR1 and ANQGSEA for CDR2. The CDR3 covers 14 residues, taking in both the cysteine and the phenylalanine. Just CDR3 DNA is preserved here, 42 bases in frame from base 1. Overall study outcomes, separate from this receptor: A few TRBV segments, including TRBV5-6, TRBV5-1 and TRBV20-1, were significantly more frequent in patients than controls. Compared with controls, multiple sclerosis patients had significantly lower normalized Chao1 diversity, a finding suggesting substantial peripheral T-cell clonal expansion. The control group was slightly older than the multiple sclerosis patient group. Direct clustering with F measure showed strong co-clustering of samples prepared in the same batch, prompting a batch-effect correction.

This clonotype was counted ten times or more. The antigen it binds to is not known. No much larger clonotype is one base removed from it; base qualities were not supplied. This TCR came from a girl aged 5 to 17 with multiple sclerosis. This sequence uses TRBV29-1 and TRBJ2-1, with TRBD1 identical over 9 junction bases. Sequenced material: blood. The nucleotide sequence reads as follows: TGCAGCGGGAAGGACAGGGGATTGTACAATGAGCAGTTCTTC. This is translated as CSGKDRGLYNEQFF.